What follows are 26 T cell receptor beta chains derived from one specimen sequenced in a study of Ad26.COV2.S vaccination and SARS-CoV-2 variants. Method: immunoSEQ multiplex PCR; TCRdb's copy keeps in-frame clones and lacks some. The sample records a few hundred thousand clones, 88% being singletons. Regarding treatment: some 20 received Ad26.COV2.S at low or high dose, single or two shots; roughly five received placebo; per-sample allocation not given. Material that was analyzed had been drawn on day 63 after the first vaccine or placebo injection. The specimen was peripheral blood, collected in a trial of Ad26.COV2.S vaccine versus placebo. These receptors were taken from a person between 18 and 59 years old who received the Ad26.COV2.S COVID-19 vaccine or a placebo.

This chain uses TRBV7-2 with TRBJ2-5, with 13 bases aligning to TRBD2. This CDR3 contains 19 residues. Trimming took 0 bases from V and 5 from J; bases not matched to a gene: 12. Germline V gene sequence: CDR1 SGHTA, CDR2 FQGNSA. The CDR3 DNA reads as TGTGCCAGCAGCTTAGCCGCTACTAGCGGGGGGGCCGGTGGGGAGACCCAGTACTTC. It is translated as CASSLAATSGGAGGETQYF.

This chain uses TRBV7-6 with TRBJ2-5; D might be TRBD2 (6 bases). This CDR3 contains 14 residues. The V gene's germline CDR1 is SGHVS and CDR2 FNYEAQ. The V end was cut by 1 base, the J end by 5 bases, with 11 bases between. CDR3 sequence: CASSLVSRGETQYF. The CDR3, as DNA: TGTGCCAGCAGCTTAGTGTCCCGGGGGGAGACCCAGTACTTC.

The rearrangement uses TRBV19 and TRBJ2-1, with 7 bases aligning to TRBD1. After removal of 1 base from V and 4 bases from J, the junction contained 16 bases not matched to a gene. CDR3 length equals 19 residues. The germline gives CDR1 LNHDA, CDR2 SQIVND (reference sequence). CDR3 in DNA: TGTGCCAGTAGTATAGCCCCCGGACAGGCCGATCGATATTACAATGAGCAGTTCTTC. Protein: CASSIAPGQADRYYNEQFF.

This chain uses TRBV9 with TRBJ2-3; D gene uncertain. Deletions cut 5 bases from V and 1 base from J, with 11 bases between. The CDR3 totals 14 residues. CDR1 is SGDLS and CDR2 is YYNGEE in the germline V gene. CDR3 nucleotides: TGTGCCAGCAGAAAAGCTGTGGGCACAGATACGCAGTATTTT. Amino acids: CASRKAVGTDTQYF.

The chain has TRBV18 and TRBJ2-7, with TRBD1 matching 12 bases. The junction had 14 bases not matched to a gene; V was cut back by 5 bases and J by 3 bases. The CDR3 has 18 residues. The germline V gene has CDR1 KGHSH and CDR2 LQKENI. The CDR3 is CASSSAGTGGRLYYEQYF. The CDR3 DNA sequence: TGTGCCAGCTCATCGGCCGGGACAGGGGGCCGGTTATACTACGAGCAGTACTTC.

The chain is built from TRBV4-3 and TRBJ2-1; D gene ambiguous. The CDR3 runs to 14 residues. Germline CDR1 is LGHNA and CDR2 is YSLEER. Trimming removed 2 bases from V and 4 bases from J, with 9 bases in between. In DNA, the CDR3 is TGCGCCAGCAGCCAAACTATCGGGTACAATGAGCAGTTCTTC. This gives the protein CASSQTIGYNEQFF.

The V and J genes are TRBV11-1 and TRBJ2-7; D is uncertain. This CDR3 has 15 residues. Looked up from germline, CDR1 is SGHAT and CDR2 is FQDESV (reference sequence). Trimming stripped 0 bases from V and 5 bases from J, with 14 bases between. DNA for the CDR3: TGTGCCAGCAGCTTAGCGCCAGGTTTTACGGACGAGCAGTACTTC. Its translation is CASSLAPGFTDEQYF.

The rearrangement uses TRBV15 and TRBJ1-3, with 9 nucleotides matching TRBD1. Trimming took 1 base from V and 5 from J; bases not matched to a gene: 6. Germline CDR1 is LNHNV and CDR2 is YYDKDF (reference sequence). The length of the CDR3 is 16 residues. CDR3 DNA: TGTGCCACCAGCAGAGCGAGGACAGGGGACCGAAACACCATATATTTT. Its protein is CATSRARTGDRNTIYF.

This chain links TRBV4-3 with TRBJ1-6, with D perhaps matching TRBD1 (5 bases). The V gene's germline CDR1 is LGHNA and CDR2 YSLEER. The CDR3 is made up of 13 amino acids. With 4 bases removed from V and 9 bases from J, the gap between germline ends came to 10 bases. CDR3 region: CASSREQASPLHF. In DNA, the CDR3 is TGCGCCAGCAGCCGCGAACAGGCTTCACCCCTCCACTTT.

This rearrangement joins TRBV19 to TRBJ1-1; 7 nucleotides align to TRBD1. V shed 6 bases and J 1 base; nucleotides not matched to a gene: 5. This CDR3 is built from 14 residues. The germline CDR1 and CDR2 sequences are LNHDA and SQIVND (reference sequence). The CDR3 nucleotides are TGTGCCAGTAGCCAAGGGGGCGCGAACACTGAAGCTTTCTTT. Residues: CASSQGGANTEAFF.

This rearrangement joins TRBV15 to TRBJ1-5; 9 nucleotides match TRBD1. This CDR3 comprises 16 residues. Germline V CDR1 and CDR2: LNHNV, YYDKDF (reference sequence). V lost 0 bases and J lost 2; bases outside the gene matches: 2. The CDR3 reads CATSRDRDRGNQPQHF. CDR3 DNA sequence: TGTGCCACCAGCAGAGATCGGGACAGGGGCAATCAGCCCCAGCATTTT.

The chain has TRBV4-1 and TRBJ2-5, with D hard to call. Germline V gives CDR1 MGHRA, CDR2 YSYEKL. Trimming shortened V by 4 bases and J by 0 bases, and 12 bases separated the two germline ends. The CDR3 loop spans 15 amino acids. The CDR3 sequence is CASSRYSEYQETQYF. The CDR3, as DNA: TGCGCCAGCAGCCGCTACTCTGAGTACCAAGAGACCCAGTACTTC.

The chain couples TRBV30 to TRBJ2-7; a possible D gene is TRBD2 (5 bases). The CDR3 runs 13 residues. V lost 7 bases to trimming and J lost 4 bases, with 17 bases between them. From germline, CDR1 is GTSNPN and CDR2 SVGIG (reference sequence). As DNA, the CDR3 is TGTGCCTACTCATCCGGGAACGGTTACGAGCAGTACTTC. Residues: CAYSSGNGYEQYF.

V and J are TRBV3-1 (or the pseudogene TRBV3-2) and TRBJ2-1, with TRBD1 matching 9 bases. CDR3 length: 21 residues. J gave up 0 bases and V 4 bases, and 19 bases lay outside the gene matches. Germline V gene data show CDR1 as LGHDT and CDR2 as YNNKEL (reference sequence). CDR3 nucleotide sequence: TGTGCCAGCAGCCCAACCCCCGGGACAGGGTTTTCTTCGAGCTCCTACAATGAGCAGTTCTTC. It is translated as CASSPTPGTGFSSSSYNEQFF.

This clone was picked up one time. The chain has TRBV5-6 and TRBJ1-2; D is possibly TRBD1 (5 bases). V dropped 4 bases and J dropped 3 bases, with 7 bases sitting between them. There are 12 residues in the CDR3. Germline V CDR1 and CDR2: SGHDT, YYEEEE. The CDR3 is CASSQGDYGYTF. The CDR3 region has the DNA TGTGCCAGCAGCCAGGGCGACTATGGCTACACCTTC.

The CDR3 DNA follows: TGTGCCAGCAGTGAATGGGGGGGGAACTATGGCTACACCTTC. It codes for CASSEWGGNYGYTF. J is TRBJ1-2 and V is TRBV25-1; D might be TRBD1 (5 bases). Trimming cost V 1 base and J 2 bases, with 8 bases left between them. This CDR3 comprises 14 residues. Germline CDR1 reads MGHDK; CDR2 reads SYGVNS.

This chain uses TRBV5-4 with TRBJ1-4, with 9 bases fitting TRBD1. There are 15 residues in the CDR3. The ends lost 2 bases at V and 8 bases at J; junction bases unmatched: 7. Looked up from germline, CDR1 is SGHNT and CDR2 is YYREEE (reference sequence). The CDR3 sequence is CASSFTGGSYEKLFF. CDR3 DNA: TGTGCCAGCAGCTTCACAGGGGGCTCTTACGAAAAACTGTTTTTT.

The chain combines TRBV28 with TRBJ2-1; maybe TRBD1 (5 bases). The CDR3 runs to 14 residues. The ends were cut back, 8 bases at V and 1 base at J, with 12 bases in the middle. The germline gives CDR1 MDHEN, CDR2 SYDVKM. CDR3 region: CASQGRPSYNEQFF. DNA of the CDR3: TGTGCCAGCCAGGGCAGGCCTTCCTACAATGAGCAGTTCTTC.

This chain joins TRBV18 and TRBJ2-7; 8 bases are shared with TRBD1. The CDR3 is 15 amino acids. Germline loops: CDR1 KGHSH, CDR2 LQKENI. The ends lost 3 bases at V and 2 bases at J; junction bases unmatched: 6. The CDR3: CASSPLGQGTYEQYF. DNA of the CDR3: TGTGCCAGCTCACCGCTTGGACAGGGTACCTACGAGCAGTACTTC.

The gene calls are TRBV14 and TRBJ2-5; D ambiguous. Germline assignment: CDR1 SGHDN and CDR2 FVKESK. The CDR3 consists of 14 residues. The V end was cut by 2 bases, the J end by 2 bases, with 9 bases between. The CDR3 nucleotides read TGTGCCAGCAGCCAATGGCGAGTACAAGAGACCCAGTACTTC. This gives the protein CASSQWRVQETQYF.

The V and J genes are TRBV18 and TRBJ2-5; 11 nucleotides align to TRBD1. V trimming: 2 bases; J trimming: 3 bases; junction bases outside the gene matches: 2. This CDR3 region has 15 residues. The germline gives CDR1 KGHSH, CDR2 LQKENI. CDR3 residues: CASSPGQGAEETQYF. As DNA, the CDR3 is TGTGCCAGCTCACCAGGACAGGGGGCTGAAGAGACCCAGTACTTC.

J is TRBJ2-4 and V is TRBV3-1 (or the pseudogene TRBV3-2); D is undetermined. The CDR3 is made up of 12 amino acids. V gave up 0 bases and J gave up 13 bases, with 10 bases separating them. Germline loops: CDR1 LGHDT, CDR2 YNNKEL (reference sequence). CDR3 coding DNA: TGTGCCAGCAGCCAAGATAGAAGGCTACAGTACTTC. This encodes CASSQDRRLQYF.

The chain links TRBV28 to TRBJ2-5, with 9 bases identical to TRBD1. Germline trimming cut 3 bases from V and 6 bases from J; bases unmatched to any gene: 5. The CDR3 consists of 14 residues. Germline V gene lookup returns CDR1 MDHEN and CDR2 SYDVKM. As DNA, the CDR3 is TGTGCCAGCAGTTTTACAGGGGGCGTGAAGACCCAGTACTTC. This codes for CASSFTGGVKTQYF.

The chain employs TRBV4-3 and TRBJ2-7, with TRBD2 as a possible D gene (6 bases). Germline lookup yields CDR1 LGHNA and CDR2 YSLEER. The length of the CDR3 is 15 residues. Between the trimmed V and J ends, which lost 4 bases and 2 bases, there was a span of 15 bases. CDR3 in amino acids: CASSPDYSPAYEQYF. The CDR3 nucleotides read TGCGCCAGCAGCCCGGACTACTCGCCGGCCTACGAGCAGTACTTC.

V and J are TRBV7-6 and TRBJ2-5, with TRBD1 matching 8 bases. With 5 bases clipped from V and 4 bases from J, the junction kept 9 bases outside the gene matches. In germline, CDR1 is SGHVS, CDR2 FNYEAQ. The CDR3 sequence is 15 residues long. The CDR3 region is CASSPRTGWGETQYF. The CDR3, as DNA: TGTGCCAGCAGCCCCAGGACAGGGTGGGGAGAGACCCAGTACTTC.

The chain couples TRBV6-5 to TRBJ2-2; perhaps TRBD2 as D (6 bases). Germline V gene data show CDR1 as MNHEY and CDR2 as SVGAGI. Between the trimmed V and J ends, which lost 1 base and 8 bases, there was a span of 14 bases. The CDR3 runs 15 residues. CDR3 nucleotides: TGTGCCAGCAGTTACTTCCCCGAGGGGAGGGGGGAGCTGTTTTTT. Encoded protein: CASSYFPEGRGELFF.